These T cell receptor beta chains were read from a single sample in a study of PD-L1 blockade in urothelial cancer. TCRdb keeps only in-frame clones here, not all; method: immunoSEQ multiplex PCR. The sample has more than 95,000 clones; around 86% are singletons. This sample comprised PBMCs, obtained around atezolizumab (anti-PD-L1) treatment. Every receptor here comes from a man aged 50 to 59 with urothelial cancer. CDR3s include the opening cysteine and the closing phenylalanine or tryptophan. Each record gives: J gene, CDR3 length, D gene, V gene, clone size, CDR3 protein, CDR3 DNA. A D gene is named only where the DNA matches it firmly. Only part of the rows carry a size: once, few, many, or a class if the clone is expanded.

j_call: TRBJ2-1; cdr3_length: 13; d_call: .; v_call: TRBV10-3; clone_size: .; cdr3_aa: CAISPRDSNEQFF; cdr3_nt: TGTGCCATCAGCCCCCGGGACTCCAATGAGCAGTTCTTC
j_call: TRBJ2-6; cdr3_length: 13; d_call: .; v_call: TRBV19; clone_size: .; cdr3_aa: CASTAPGANVLTF; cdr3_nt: TGTGCCAGTACCGCGCCTGGGGCCAACGTCCTGACTTTC
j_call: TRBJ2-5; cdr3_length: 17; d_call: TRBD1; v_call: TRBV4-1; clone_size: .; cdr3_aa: CASSHNFLTGVKETQYF; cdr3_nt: TGCGCCAGCAGCCACAACTTTTTGACAGGGGTGAAAGAGACCCAGTACTTC
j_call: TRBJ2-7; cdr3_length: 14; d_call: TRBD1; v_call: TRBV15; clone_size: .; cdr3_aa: CATSRTGGFGEQYF; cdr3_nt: TGTGCCACCAGCCGGACAGGGGGCTTCGGCGAGCAGTACTTC
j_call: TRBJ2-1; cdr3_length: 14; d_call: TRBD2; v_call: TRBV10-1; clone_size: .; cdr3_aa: CASSSTSGYNEQFF; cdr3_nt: TGCGCCAGCAGCTCGACTAGCGGGTACAATGAGCAGTTCTTC
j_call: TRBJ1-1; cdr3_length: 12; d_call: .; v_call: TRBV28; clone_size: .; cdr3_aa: CASHRVNTEAFF; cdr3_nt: TGTGCCAGCCACAGGGTGAACACTGAAGCTTTCTTT
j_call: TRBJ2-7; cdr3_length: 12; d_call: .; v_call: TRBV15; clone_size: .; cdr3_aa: CATSYSHYEQYF; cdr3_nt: TGTGCCACCAGCTACAGCCACTACGAGCAGTACTTC
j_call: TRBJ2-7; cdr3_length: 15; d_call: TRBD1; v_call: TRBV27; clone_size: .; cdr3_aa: CASSPRDRVTYEQYF; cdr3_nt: TGTGCCAGCAGTCCCCGGGACAGGGTAACCTACGAGCAGTACTTC
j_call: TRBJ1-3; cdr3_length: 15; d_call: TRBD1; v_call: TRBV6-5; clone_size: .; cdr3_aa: CASSFGTGGGNTIYF; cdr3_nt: TGTGCCAGCAGTTTTGGGACAGGGGGTGGAAACACCATATATTTT
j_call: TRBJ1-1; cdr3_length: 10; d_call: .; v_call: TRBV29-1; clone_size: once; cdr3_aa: CSVERDEAFF; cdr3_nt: TGCAGCGTTGAAAGAGATGAAGCTTTCTTT
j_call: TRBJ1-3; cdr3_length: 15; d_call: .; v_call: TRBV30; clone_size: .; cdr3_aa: CAWSVSLYSGNTIYF; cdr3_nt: TGTGCCTGGAGTGTTAGTCTCTACTCTGGAAACACCATATATTTT
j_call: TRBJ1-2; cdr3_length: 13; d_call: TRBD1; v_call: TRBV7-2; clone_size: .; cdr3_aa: CASSLTGVEGYTF; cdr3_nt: TGTGCCAGCAGCCTCACAGGGGTGGAAGGCTACACCTTC
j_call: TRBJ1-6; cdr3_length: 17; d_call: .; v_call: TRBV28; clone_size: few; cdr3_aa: CASRSPSTSSYNSPLHF; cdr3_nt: TGTGCCAGCAGATCTCCCTCGACAAGCTCCTATAATTCACCCCTCCACTTT
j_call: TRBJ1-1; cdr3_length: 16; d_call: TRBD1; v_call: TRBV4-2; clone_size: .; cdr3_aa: CASSQESFTGGTEAFF; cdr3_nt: TGTGCCAGCAGCCAAGAGAGCTTTACAGGGGGCACTGAAGCTTTCTTT
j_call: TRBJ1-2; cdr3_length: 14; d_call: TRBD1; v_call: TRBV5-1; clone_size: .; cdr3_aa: CASSPGGANYGYTF; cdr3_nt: TGCGCCAGCAGTCCAGGGGGCGCTAACTATGGCTACACCTTC
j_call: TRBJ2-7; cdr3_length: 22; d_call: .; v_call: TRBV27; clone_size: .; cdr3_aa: CASSLGPRWGSGDQEGHYEQYF; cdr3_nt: TGTGCCAGCAGTTTAGGCCCGCGGTGGGGTAGCGGAGATCAAGAGGGCCATTACGAGCAGTACTTC
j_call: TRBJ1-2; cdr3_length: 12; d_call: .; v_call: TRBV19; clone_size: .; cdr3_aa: CASSVGAYGYTF; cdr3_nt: TGTGCCAGTAGTGTAGGAGCCTATGGCTACACCTTC
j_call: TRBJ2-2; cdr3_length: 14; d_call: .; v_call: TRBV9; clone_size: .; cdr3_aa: CASSVRGNTGELFF; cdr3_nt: TGTGCCAGCAGCGTAAGGGGAAACACCGGGGAGCTGTTTTTT
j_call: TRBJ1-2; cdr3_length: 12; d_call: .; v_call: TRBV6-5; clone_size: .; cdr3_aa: CASRRVGYGYTF; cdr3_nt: TGTGCCAGCAGACGGGTTGGCTATGGCTACACCTTC
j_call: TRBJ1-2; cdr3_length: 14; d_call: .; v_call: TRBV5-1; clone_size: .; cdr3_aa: CASSLEQGSYGYTF; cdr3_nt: TGCGCCAGCAGCCTAGAGCAAGGGAGCTATGGCTACACCTTC
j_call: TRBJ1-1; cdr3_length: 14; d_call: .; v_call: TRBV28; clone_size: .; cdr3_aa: CASILGSLNTEAFF; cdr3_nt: TGTGCCAGCATCCTAGGTAGTTTGAACACTGAAGCTTTCTTT
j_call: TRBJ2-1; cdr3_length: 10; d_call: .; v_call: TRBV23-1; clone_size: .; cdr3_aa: CATTRDEQFF; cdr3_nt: TGCGCCACCACCCGGGATGAGCAGTTCTTC
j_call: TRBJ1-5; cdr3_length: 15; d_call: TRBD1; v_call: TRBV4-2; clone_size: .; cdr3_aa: CASSLRDSPNQPQHF; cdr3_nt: TGTGCCAGCAGCCTCCGGGACAGCCCGAATCAGCCCCAGCATTTT
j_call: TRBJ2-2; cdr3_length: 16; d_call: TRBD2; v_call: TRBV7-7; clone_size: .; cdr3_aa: CASSKSAGLGTGELFF; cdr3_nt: TGTGCTAGCAGCAAATCAGCGGGATTGGGCACCGGGGAGCTGTTTTTT
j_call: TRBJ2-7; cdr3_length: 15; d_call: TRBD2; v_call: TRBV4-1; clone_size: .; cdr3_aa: CASSPLAGVGSEQYF; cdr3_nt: TGCGCCAGCAGCCCATTAGCGGGAGTAGGAAGCGAGCAGTACTTC
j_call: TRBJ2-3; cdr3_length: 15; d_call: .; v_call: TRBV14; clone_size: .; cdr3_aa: CASSQLSVSTDTQYF; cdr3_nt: TGTGCCAGCAGCCAACTCAGCGTAAGCACAGATACGCAGTATTTT
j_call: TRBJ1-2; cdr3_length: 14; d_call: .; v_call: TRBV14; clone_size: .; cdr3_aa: CASSQAVGNYGYTF; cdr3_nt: TGTGCCAGCAGCCAAGCAGTGGGCAACTATGGCTACACCTTC
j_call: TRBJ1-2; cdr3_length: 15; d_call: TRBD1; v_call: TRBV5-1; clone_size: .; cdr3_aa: CASSSQPGQGNGYTF; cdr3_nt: TGCGCCAGCAGCTCGCAGCCGGGACAGGGTAATGGCTACACCTTC
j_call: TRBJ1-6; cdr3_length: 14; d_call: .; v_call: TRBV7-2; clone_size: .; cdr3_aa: CASSLITANSPLHF; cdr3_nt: TGTGCCAGCAGCTTAATCACAGCTAATTCACCCCTCCACTTT
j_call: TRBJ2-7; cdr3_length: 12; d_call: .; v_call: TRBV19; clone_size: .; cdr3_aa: CASSSPRGEQYF; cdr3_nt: TGTGCCAGTAGTTCCCCAAGGGGGGAGCAGTACTTC
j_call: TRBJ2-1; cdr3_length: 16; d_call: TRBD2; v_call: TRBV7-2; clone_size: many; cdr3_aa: CASSLWGGLANNEQFF; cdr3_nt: TGTGCCAGCAGCTTATGGGGAGGACTAGCCAACAATGAGCAGTTCTTC
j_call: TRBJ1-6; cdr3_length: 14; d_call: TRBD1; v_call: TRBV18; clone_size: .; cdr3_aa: CASSKRQGNSPLHF; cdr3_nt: TGTGCCAGCTCAAAACGACAGGGTAATTCACCCCTCCACTTT
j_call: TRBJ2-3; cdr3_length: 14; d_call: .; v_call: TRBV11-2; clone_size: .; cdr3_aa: CASSLGGGTDTQYF; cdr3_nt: TGTGCCAGCAGCTTAGGGGGGGGCACAGATACGCAGTATTTT
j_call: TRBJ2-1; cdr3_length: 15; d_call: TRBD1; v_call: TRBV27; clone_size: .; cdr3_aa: CASRIPGTGSNEQFF; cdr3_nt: TGTGCCAGCAGAATACCTGGGACAGGGAGCAATGAGCAGTTCTTC
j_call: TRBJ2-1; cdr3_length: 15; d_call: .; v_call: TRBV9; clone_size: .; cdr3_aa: CASSVSPSPSNEQFF; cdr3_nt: TGTGCCAGCAGCGTATCCCCTAGCCCGAGTAATGAGCAGTTCTTC
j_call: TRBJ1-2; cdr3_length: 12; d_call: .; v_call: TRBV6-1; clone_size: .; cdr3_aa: CASSRGGYGYTF; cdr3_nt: TGTGCCAGCTCGCGGGGTGGTTATGGCTACACCTTC
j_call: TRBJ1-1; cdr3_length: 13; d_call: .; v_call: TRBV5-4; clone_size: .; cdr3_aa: CASSDNGNTEAFF; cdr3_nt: TGTGCCAGCAGCGACAATGGGAACACTGAAGCTTTCTTT
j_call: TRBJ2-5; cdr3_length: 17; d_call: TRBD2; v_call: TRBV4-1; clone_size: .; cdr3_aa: CASSPHQQTSAKETQYF; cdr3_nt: TGCGCCAGCAGCCCTCATCAACAGACTAGCGCTAAAGAGACCCAGTACTTC
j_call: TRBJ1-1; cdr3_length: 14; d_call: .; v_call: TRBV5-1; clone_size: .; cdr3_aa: CASSGSQGNTEAFF; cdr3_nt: TGCGCCAGCAGCGGCAGCCAGGGGAACACTGAAGCTTTCTTT
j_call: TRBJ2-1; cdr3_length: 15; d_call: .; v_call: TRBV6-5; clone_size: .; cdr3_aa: CASSYSQGPYNEQFF; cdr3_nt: TGTGCCAGCAGTTACTCACAGGGACCCTACAATGAGCAGTTCTTC
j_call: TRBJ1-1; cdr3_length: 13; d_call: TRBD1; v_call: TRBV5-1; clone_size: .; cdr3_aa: CASSYGQGQEAFF; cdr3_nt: TGCGCCAGCAGCTATGGACAGGGACAGGAAGCTTTCTTT
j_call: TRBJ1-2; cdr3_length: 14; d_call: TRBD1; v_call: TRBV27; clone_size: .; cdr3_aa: CASSPRTGDYGYTF; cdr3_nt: TGTGCCAGCAGTCCCAGGACAGGGGATTATGGCTACACCTTC
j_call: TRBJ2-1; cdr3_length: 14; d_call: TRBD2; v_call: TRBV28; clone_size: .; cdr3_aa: CASSNSGSVNEQFF; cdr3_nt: TGTGCCAGCAGCAATAGCGGGAGTGTAAATGAGCAGTTCTTC
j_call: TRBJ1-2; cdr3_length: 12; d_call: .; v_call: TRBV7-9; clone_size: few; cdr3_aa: CASSSSNYGYTF; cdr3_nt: TGTGCCAGCAGCTCATCTAACTATGGCTACACCTTC
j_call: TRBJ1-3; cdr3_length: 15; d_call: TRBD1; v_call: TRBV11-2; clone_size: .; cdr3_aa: CASSPTGPLGNTIYF; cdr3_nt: TGTGCCAGCAGCCCGACAGGGCCCCTTGGAAACACCATATATTTT
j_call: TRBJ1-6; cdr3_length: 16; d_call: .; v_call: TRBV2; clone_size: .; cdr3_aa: CASSESRGRVGTALHF; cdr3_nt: TGTGCCAGCAGTGAAAGTCGTGGCAGGGTCGGTACAGCCCTCCACTTT
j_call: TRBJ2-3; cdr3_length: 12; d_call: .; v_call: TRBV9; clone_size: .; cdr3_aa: CASSAQTDTQYF; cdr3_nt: TGTGCCAGCAGCGCCCAAACAGATACGCAGTATTTT
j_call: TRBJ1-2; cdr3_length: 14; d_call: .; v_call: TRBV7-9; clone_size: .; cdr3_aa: CAVLGALNNYGYTF; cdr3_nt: TGTGCCGTTCTGGGGGCGTTGAACAACTATGGCTACACCTTC
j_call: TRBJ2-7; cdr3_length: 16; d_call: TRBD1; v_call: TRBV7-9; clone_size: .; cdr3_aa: CASSLAGTGHRSKQYF; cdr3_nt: TGTGCCAGCAGCTTAGCGGGGACAGGGCATCGAAGTAAGCAGTACTTC
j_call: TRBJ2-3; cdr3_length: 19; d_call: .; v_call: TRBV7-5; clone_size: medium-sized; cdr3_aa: CARSLVRQREGRVTDTQYF; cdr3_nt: TGTGCCAGAAGCTTAGTGAGGCAGCGGGAGGGCCGGGTGACAGATACGCAGTATTTT
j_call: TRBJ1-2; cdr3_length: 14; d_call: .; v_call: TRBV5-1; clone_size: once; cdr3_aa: CASSLVGGSTGYTF; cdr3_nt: TGCGCCAGCAGCTTGGTCGGCGGATCTACGGGCTACACCTTC
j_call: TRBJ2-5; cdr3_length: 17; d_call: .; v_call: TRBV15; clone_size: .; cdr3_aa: CATSTSVAAAPEKTQYF; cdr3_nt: TGTGCCACCAGCACGTCAGTCGCGGCGGCTCCAGAAAAGACCCAGTACTTC
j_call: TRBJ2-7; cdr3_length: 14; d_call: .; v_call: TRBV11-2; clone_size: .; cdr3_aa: CASSFPPRNYEQYF; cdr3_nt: TGTGCCAGCAGCTTCCCTCCCAGGAACTACGAGCAGTACTTC
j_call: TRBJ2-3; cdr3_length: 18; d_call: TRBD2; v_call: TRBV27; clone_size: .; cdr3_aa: CASRITAGGFGLTDTQYF; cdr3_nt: TGTGCCAGCCGCATCACAGCGGGAGGGTTTGGGTTGACAGATACGCAGTATTTT
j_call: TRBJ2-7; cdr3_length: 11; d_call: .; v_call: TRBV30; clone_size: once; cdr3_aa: CAWMRVGEQYF; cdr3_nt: TGTGCCTGGATGAGGGTAGGCGAGCAGTACTTC